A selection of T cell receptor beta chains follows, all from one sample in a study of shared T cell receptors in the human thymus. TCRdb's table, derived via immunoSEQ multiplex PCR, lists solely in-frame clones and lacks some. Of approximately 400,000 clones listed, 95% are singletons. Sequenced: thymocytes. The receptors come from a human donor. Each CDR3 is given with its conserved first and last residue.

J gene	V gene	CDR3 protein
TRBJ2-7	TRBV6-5	CASSYLGGRTPYEQYF
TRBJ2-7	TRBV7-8	CASSLARLAGGWHEQYF
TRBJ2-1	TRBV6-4	CASSRHTAGGGNEQFF
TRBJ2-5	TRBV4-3	CASSASFRGFREETQYF
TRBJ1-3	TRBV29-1	CSVGGGGGGNTIYF
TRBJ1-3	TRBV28	CASSFSAGQVSGNTIYF
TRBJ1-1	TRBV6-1	CASSEHRTNTEAFF
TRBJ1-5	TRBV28	CASSMNQPQHF
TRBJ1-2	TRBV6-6	CASIGRKGYTF
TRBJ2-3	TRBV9	CASSPGGGQGACTNTQYF
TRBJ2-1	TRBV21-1	CASHRLAGAYNEQFF
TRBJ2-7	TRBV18	CASSSSSGSYEQYF
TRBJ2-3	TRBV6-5	CASSYGGNIADTQYF
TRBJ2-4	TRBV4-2	CASSQDSSARLRAKNIQYF
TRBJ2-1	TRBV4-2	CASSQARTSGKNEQFF
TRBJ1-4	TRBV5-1	CASSSLDTCATNEKLFF
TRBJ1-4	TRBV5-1	CASSLAGGLTNEKLFF
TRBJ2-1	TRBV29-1	CSVEWGGDRVYNEQFF
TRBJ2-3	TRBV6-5	CASSYRLAMDTQYF
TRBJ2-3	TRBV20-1	CSASDTQYF
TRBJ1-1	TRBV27	CASSLSGLRRGRNTEAFF
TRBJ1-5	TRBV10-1	CASSESPVLGGNQPQHF
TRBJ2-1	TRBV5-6	CASSHPGLAGVYSYNEQFF
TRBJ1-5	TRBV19	CASSIGGTPSNQPQHF
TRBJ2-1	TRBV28	CASSTSGRAPHEQFF
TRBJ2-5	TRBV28	CASNAGEGLETQYF
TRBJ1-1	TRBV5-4	CASKQSGNTEAFF
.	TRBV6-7	CASRSGVYSYEQYF
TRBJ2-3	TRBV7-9	CASSLPTAMGDSTDTQYF